The 13 T cell receptor beta chains below come from one sample, sequenced in a study of spatial heterogeneity in lung cancer. Time point specified: blood at routine non-recurrence follow-up after resection. TCRdb passed the 5' RACE reads through MiXCR, listing each CDR3 protein once. The profile shows 35,000 to 45,000 distinct CDR3 sequences, around 7.6% of them singletons. The sample consisted of PBMCs, taken at follow-up. The receptors here all came from a male donor with early-stage non-small cell lung cancer.

This clonotype was picked up many times. The rearrangement uses TRBV7-6 and TRBJ2-1; TRBD1 matches 7 bases. Unmatched junction bases numbered 11, after V lost 5 bases and J lost 4 bases. Germline CDR1 SGHVS, CDR2 FNYEAQ. The CDR3 extends over 16 amino acids. CDR3 in amino acids: CASSHRGPKGYNEQFF. In nucleotides, the CDR3 is TGTGCCAGCAGCCACAGGGGTCCCAAGGGGTACAATGAGCAGTTCTTC.

Ten or more counts support this clonotype. Here the CDR3 reads CASSPFSGQGYYNEQFF. The CDR3 DNA is TGTGCCAGCTCACCATTTTCTGGACAGGGGTACTACAATGAGCAGTTCTTC. The chain employs TRBV18 and TRBJ2-1; 9 bases fit TRBD1. This CDR3 is built from 17 residues. With 2 bases clipped from V and 3 bases from J, the junction kept 8 bases outside the gene matches. From germline, CDR1 is KGHSH and CDR2 LQKENI.

This clonotype was counted ten times or more. This chain connects TRBV27 to TRBJ2-1; TRBD2 matches 8 bases. The CDR3 runs 13 residues. Germline loops: CDR1 MNHEY, CDR2 SMNVEV (reference sequence). V was pared by 8 bases and J by 4 bases, with 4 bases of the junction left unmatched. The chain's CDR3 is CASQRGLYNEQFF. The CDR3 DNA reads TGTGCCAGCCAGCGGGGGTTGTACAATGAGCAGTTCTTC.

The rearrangement joins TRBV6-6 to TRBJ2-1; 9 bases map to TRBD1. CDR1 MNHNY and CDR2 SVGAGI come from the germline V gene (reference sequence). The CDR3 length is 15 residues. Trimming cost V 6 bases and J 2 bases; bases outside gene matches: 5. The CDR3 sequence is CASSSDRGTYNEQFF. The CDR3 region has the DNA TGTGCCAGCAGCTCGGACAGGGGTACCTACAATGAGCAGTTCTTC.

On this clonotype: A read error is possible here, since a much larger clone lies one base away. The chain uses TRBV2 and TRBJ2-5; D perhaps matches TRBD2 (5 bases). Germline-derived CDR1 and CDR2 are SNHLY and FYNNEI. This CDR3 has 13 amino acids. The CDR3 nucleotides are TGTGTCAGCACCTTGGACTACCAAGAGACCCAGTACTTC. As protein: CVSTLDYQETQYF.

This clonotype was counted ten times or more. V gene TRBV19 combines with J gene TRBJ2-2; D might be TRBD1 (5 bases). Germline loops: CDR1 LNHDA, CDR2 SQIVND (reference sequence). The CDR3 loop spans 16 amino acids. The V gene lost 10 bases and the J gene lost 0 bases, with 18 bases spanning the gap. The CDR3 loop reads CATTSQKGTNTGELFF. CDR3 DNA sequence: TGTGCCACAACGAGTCAGAAGGGGACGAACACCGGGGAGCTGTTTTTT.

This clonotype was seen at least ten times. The chain carries TRBV27 and TRBJ1-4; D is perhaps TRBD1 (5 bases). Germline-derived CDR1 and CDR2 are MNHEY and SMNVEV (reference sequence). Trimming left V 3 bases short and J 4 bases short, with 9 bases between. CDR3 size: 14 residues. CDR3 sequence: CASSFSGFNEKLFF. The DNA of the CDR3 is TGTGCCAGCAGTTTCTCAGGGTTTAATGAAAAACTGTTTTTT.

This clonotype was found many times. The chain joins TRBV20-1 to TRBJ2-3; D might be TRBD2 (5 bases). Germline V gives CDR1 DFQATT, CDR2 SNEGSKA (reference sequence). CDR3 length equals 17 residues. V lost 1 base to trimming and J lost 1 base, with 18 bases between them. CDR3 nucleotide sequence: TGCAGTGCTAGAGTTCTCAGCACTAGAGCCCGCACAGATACGCAGTATTTT. Translating it yields CSARVLSTRARTDTQYF.

Many counts were recorded for this clonotype. The V call is TRBV5-5, the J call TRBJ1-5; a possible D gene is TRBD1 (6 bases). This CDR3 is built from 15 residues. Germline V gene lookup returns CDR1 SGHKS and CDR2 YYEKEE (reference sequence). The germline V and J ends were trimmed by 4 bases and 0 bases, with 11 bases remaining between them. CDR3 sequence (DNA): TGTGCCAGCAGCCGGACAGTATCTAGCAATCAGCCCCAGCATTTT. Translation gives CASSRTVSSNQPQHF. The full variable domain, rest sourced from reference TRBV5-5 and TRBJ1-5, is DAGVTQSPTHLIKTRGQQVTLRCSPISGHKSVSWYQQVLGQGPQFIFQYYEKEERGRGNFPDRFSARQFPNYSSELNVNALLLGDSALYLCASSRTVSSNQPQHFGDGTRLSIL.

This clonotype appeared many times. This rearrangement joins TRBV20-1 to TRBJ2-3; 13 bases are shared with TRBD2. The CDR3 runs to 16 residues. The trim removed 7 bases at V and 2 bases at J, leaving 9 bases unmatched. Germline V CDR1 and CDR2: DFQATT, SNEGSKA (reference sequence). CDR3 residues: CSVQKGLAGPTDTQYF. CDR3 sequence (DNA): TGCAGTGTGCAAAAGGGACTAGCGGGACCCACAGATACGCAGTATTTT.

This clonotype was counted many times. V gene TRBV7-3 combines with J gene TRBJ1-2; D ambiguous. V shed 2 bases and J shed 3 bases, with 7 bases lying between them. In germline, CDR1 is SGHTA, CDR2 FQGTGA. The CDR3 extends over 13 amino acids. The CDR3 region is CASSLGDYYGYTF. CDR3 in DNA: TGTGCCAGCAGCTTAGGGGATTACTATGGCTACACCTTC.

This clonotype was seen at least ten times. The chain uses TRBV10-3 and TRBJ2-7; D may be TRBD2 (5 bases). Germline V gene sequence: CDR1 ENHRY, CDR2 SYGVKD. V was cut by 2 bases and J by 0 bases, with 5 bases left in between. The CDR3 spans 13 residues. The CDR3 spells CAISEGSSYEQYF. The DNA of the CDR3 is TGTGCCATCAGTGAGGGGAGCTCCTACGAGCAGTACTTC.

This clonotype was detected ten times or more. The rearrangement links TRBV15 to TRBJ2-7; D may be TRBD1 or TRBD2 (7 bases each). The germline V gene has CDR1 LNHNV and CDR2 YYDKDF (reference sequence). Trimming shortened V by 0 bases and J by 3 bases, and 9 bases separated the two germline ends. The CDR3 length is 14 residues. Written as DNA, the CDR3 is TGTGCCACCAGCAGAGACAGGGGGGGCTACGAGCAGTACTTC. Its translation is CATSRDRGGYEQYF.